The rows below give T cell receptor beta chains drawn from one sample of a study of CD8+ T cells in alopecia areata. Here immunoSEQ multiplex PCR was the method, and the copy in TCRdb shows in-frame clones only, minus some. The sample shows about 14,000 clones, roughly 61% of them seen only once. The sequenced sample was CD4+ Tregs sorted from blood. The receptors here all came from a human donor with alopecia areata. The conserved cysteine and the conserved F or W are not part of the CDR3 here. The D gene is left open where the match is weak.

cdr3_aa v_call d_call
ASSLLGQTLNTEAF TRBV28 TRBD1
ASSLGGNPGYEQY TRBV7-3 NA
ASTSTGGPGEAF TRBV6-6 NA
ASSLWIGGSTDTQY TRBV28 NA
ASSSGVHTEAF TRBV11-2 NA
ASTLNLASNEQF TRBV5-1 NA
ASRAGLAGNQETQY TRBV28 TRBD2
ATSPGQGIGIQY TRBV15 TRBD1
ASSFTATFSTDTQY TRBV5-1 NA
ASSSTETQY TRBV2 NA
ASSLAPGLAGGHRETQY TRBV5-1 TRBD2
ASTPWSGGLNEQF TRBV19 NA
ASSPNRGQTYEQY TRBV7-9 TRBD1
ASSFLRRNEQF TRBV28 NA
ASSPKNTGELF TRBV27 NA
ASSPTGGDGYT TRBV18 NA
AWSPLGKGEKLF TRBV30 NA
ANMQIQGYTGELF TRBV7-9 NA
SVVTGEGWGEQY TRBV29-1 TRBD2
ASHRGGQGWIQY TRBV28 TRBD1
ASSLGYTEQY TRBV5-1 NA
ASSLSGTTSYEQY TRBV7-9 NA
ASQAGGVLGAFGTDTQY TRBV28 NA
ASSNRQFQF TRBV11-2 NA
ASSFGAGGYT TRBV9 NA
ASSLGLAGTPNGEQF TRBV7-6 TRBD2
ASSSRSGSSYEQY TRBV28 TRBD2
ASSVAGGLAGGPTGELF TRBV9 TRBD2
ASSKRDFNQPQH TRBV6-1 NA
ASSLSGSEKLF TRBV28 NA
ASASTGSVQPQH TRBV10-2 NA
ASSQQLRDSDTQY TRBV5-1 NA
AISEVQGANTEAF TRBV10-3 NA
ASRNPVVGYLF TRBV28 NA
ASSPGPTNTGELF TRBV7-9 NA
ASSSHPAGAYNEQF TRBV7-8 TRBD2
ASSLGFGTDTQY TRBV27 NA
ASSPLRDRARVQPQH TRBV7-8 TRBD1
ASSLTPPGTEAF TRBV13 NA
ASTSLARWTNEKLF TRBV28 NA
ASKGSGANVLT TRBV5-1 NA
ASSSLGTEPYEQY TRBV27 TRBD1